This T cell receptor (beta chain) derives from a study of OX40 agonist ivuxolimab in advanced cancers. Study overall: Of mixed ages from about 20 to 90 and averaging 60 years, the group was about 86% male. Study conclusions and caveats: It was not determined which antigens were specifically recognized by the peripheral T cells that had undergone clonal expansion. CD8+ T cells were the subset that, on average, had more expanded clones than CD4+.

Trimming took 3 bases from V and 7 from J; bases not matched to a gene: 3. Germline V gene sequence: CDR1 SGDLS, CDR2 YYNGEE. The CDR3 runs 12 residues. Blood sampling took place at baseline, cycle 4 day 1, and cycle 7 day 1. Worth noting for this clone: The antigen is undetermined.

The table came from immunoSEQ multiplex PCR; TCRdb's copy has only in-frame clones and leaves some out. In the table there are 25,000 to 30,000 clones, around three quarters of which are singletons. V usage is TRBV9 and J usage is TRBJ2-7, with 8 bases lining up with TRBD2. This receptor was taken from an adult with an advanced solid tumor such as melanoma, head and neck, liver or kidney cancer. The sample here was CD4+ or CD8+ T cells sorted from blood, taken in a trial of the OX40 agonist ivuxolimab. The CDR3 DNA reads as TGTGCCAGCAGCGGCCCGGGGGGGGAGCAGTACTTC. Its protein product is CASSGPGGEQYF.